The clone carrying this T cell receptor (beta chain) came up a few times. Germline is not matched at one junction end, which may reflect a read error. This entry comes from a study of blood T cells in healthy people across ages. Investigators took approximately 10 milliliters of peripheral blood from every donor. Using a J-beta primer mix together with a sample-barcoded 5' primer, a second PCR was run for about 6 to 11 cycles. Using its own MiXCR run on the 5' RACE reads, TCRdb lists one record per CDR3 protein. The table includes more than 750,000 distinct CDR3 sequences, about 28% detected once. This CDR3 region has 13 residues. These data were likewise used in another study, on T cells of mothers and their children.

Sample: blood. The chain couples TRBV12-3 or TRBV12-4 to TRBJ1-5; D perhaps matches TRBD1 (5 bases). This receptor was identified in a woman in her thirties or forties in good health. In DNA, the CDR3 is TGTGCCAGCAGCCAGGACAACAATCAACCCCAGCATTTT. Encoded protein: CASSQDNNQPQHF.